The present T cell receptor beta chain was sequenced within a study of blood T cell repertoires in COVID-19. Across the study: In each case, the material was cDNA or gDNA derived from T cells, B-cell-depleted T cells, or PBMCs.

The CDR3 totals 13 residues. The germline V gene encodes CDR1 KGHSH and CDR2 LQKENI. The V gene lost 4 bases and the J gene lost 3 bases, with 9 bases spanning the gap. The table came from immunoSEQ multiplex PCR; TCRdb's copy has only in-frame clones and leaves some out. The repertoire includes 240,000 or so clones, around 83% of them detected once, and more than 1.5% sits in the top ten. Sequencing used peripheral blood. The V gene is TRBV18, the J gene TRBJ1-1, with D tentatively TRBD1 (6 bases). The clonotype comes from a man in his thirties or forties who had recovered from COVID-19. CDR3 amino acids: CASSLRGDTEAFF. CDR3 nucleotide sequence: TGTGCCAGCTCACTCAGGGGCGACACTGAAGCTTTCTTT.